This entry features one T cell receptor (beta chain) sequence. This clone has only a few counts. It lacks a known antigen. The record has no base qualities; no much larger clone is one base away. In total, roughly 710 healthy bone marrow donors made up the cohort. Cohort members were all nominally healthy when sampled, although unrecorded immune exposures were likely present. The donor tested CMV seronegative and was one of the 352 seronegative cohort members. A peripheral blood sample was collected from each donor, and TCR beta sequencing was performed on peripheral blood mononuclear cells. The Qiagen DNeasy Blood Extraction Kit was used to extract genomic DNA from the blood cell samples. These data come from a study of cytomegalovirus exposure and HLA in healthy donors (dated by TCRdb to 2015 to 2018). About the investigation overall: An earlier analysis of a few hundred of the donors reported over 250 Gb of sequence data and 95 million to 130 million unique TCR beta sequences obtained from about 170 million T cells. The study aimed to test whether signatures of past pathogen exposure could be identified by cataloging public T cell receptors. On average, roughly 250,000 unique TCR beta nucleotide sequences were sequenced per donor among 398 genotyped donors of the cohort, with 15% to 20% of those sequences being non-productive. Of the approximately 370 genotyped donors, 75% to 85% were placed in the genetic ancestry cluster associated with self-reported Caucasian donors. To predict cytomegalovirus infection status, the study combined high-throughput TCR immunosequencing, statistical association of individual TCRs with disease status, and machine learning. The later analysis used no new phenotypic data to find candidate immune exposures, relying instead on TCR beta sequences and their occurrence across donors. Donor age, sex, ethnicity and CMV serostatus were compiled together with the repertoire data. Along with the roughly 710-subject first cohort, a separate validation cohort of 120 different subjects was used. An earlier analysis of some 600 of the donors applied high-throughput TCR beta sequencing to assess whether each TCR beta V gene segment acted as functional or pseudogenic. All discovery cohort repertoires had been generated using a single sequencing platform. Because of strong linkage in the cohort, a handful of DR-DQ haplotypes were treated as single units for association and clustering. An early release covering about 600 HLA-typed donors comprised approximately 300 gigabases of sequencing data and roughly 85 million unique TCR sequences. In a later analysis, previously published TCR beta repertoires from several hundred donors were re-analyzed and high-resolution HLA genotyping was added so that TCR occurrence patterns could be studied. Using immunosequencing, the study profiled T cell repertoires from about 650 subjects and related those repertoires to cytomegalovirus serostatus. Class I and class II HLA loci were covered by the typing at four-digit resolution. A later genetic analysis took genome-wide SNP genotypes for about three fifths of the 666 donors and used that subset as a discovery cohort. The number of typed donors differed by locus: roughly 629-640 for A, B, C, DRB1 and DQB1; approximately 520 for DQA1; about 600 for DPA1; and roughly 470 for DPB1. Broad study findings and their caveats: For the cohort, immune exposure information was limited to CMV serostatus. According to a later analysis, most CMV-associated TCR beta chains appeared to be HLA-restricted, and the HLA associations seemed to be driven largely by CMV exposure. A total of some 180 TCR beta chains were listed by the study as associated with cytomegalovirus. A cluster of highly shared sequence variants was judged likely to represent a technical artifact of the sequencing pipeline. A later analysis found that TCR association rates varied across HLA loci, with DRB1 alleles showing the most associated TCRs and HLA-C alleles the fewest. At a false discovery rate of 0.05, a later analysis linked some 17,000 TCR beta sequences to specific HLA alleles. The presence/absence analyses assumed that sequencing depth was roughly uniform across donors, and that assumption may not be true. While some public TCRs were present in many individuals, most TCR sequences turned up only very rarely across donors. A further reported finding was that TCR beta sequences accurately predicted the HLA-A and HLA-B alleles for most subjects in the first cohort. Correlated functional status among segregating V segments might reflect linkage disequilibrium, but an unknown experimental factor could not be ruled out. In an earlier analysis of some 640 of the donors, most TCR beta V segments were observed in productive rearrangements about 90% or about 30% of the time, broadly matching IMGT annotations. The classifier was reported to diagnose cytomegalovirus status with high specificity and sensitivity in both the original cohort and the validation cohort. When HLA alleles, especially DR and DQ, strongly co-occurred, TCR associations were difficult to assign to individual alleles. Because counts were too low, 15 to 20 rarely observed V segments, including chromosome 9 orphons, were excluded from the earlier analysis of under 650 of the donors. In a later genetic analysis, a missense DCLRE1C variant was associated with V-gene and J-gene trimming of TCR beta chains, and the association was replicated in an independent cohort. In vitro tests confirmed that three of the cytomegalovirus-associated TCR beta chains recognize cytomegalovirus antigens. According to a later genetic analysis, donors in an Asian-associated ancestry cluster had fewer N-insertions in productive TCRs than the approximately 630-donor mean. In this cohort, only TCR beta chains were sequenced, and detectable features were limited by the absence of alpha or paired-chain data. In a later analysis, HLA-associated TCR beta chains were found to be more clonally expanded and to have lower generation probabilities than equally common non-associated chains. Several of the top co-occurrence clusters appeared to be linked to parvovirus B19, influenza, CMV and Epstein-Barr virus, according to a later analysis. Because HLA typing was missing for some donors at each locus, association tests included only the typed subset. The authors suggested that the approach could potentially be generalized to other disease states and immunological phenotypes. Some IMGT-functional V segments, including TRBV6-2 and TRBV6-3, could not be told apart with the 87-base-pair reads, so those segments were excluded.

The receptor library was made with the immunoSEQ multiplex PCR assay. A mixture of 60 forward primers for TCR Vbeta segments and 13 reverse primers for TCR Jbeta segments was used in the multiplex PCR. The CDR3 region of rearranged TCR beta genes was amplified from genomic DNA with a multiplex PCR assay. The Illumina HiSeq System was used to sequence the amplified TCR beta libraries as 87-base-pair reads. The source study handled its data this way. Across the roughly 700 repertoires, a later analysis counted 78 million or so unique TCR beta chains, around 10 million of which were shared by at least two donors. Raw reads were error-corrected and collapsed into unique sequences with a nearest-neighbor algorithm that merged closely related sequences to remove PCR and sequencing errors. CDR3 sequences were aligned to IMGT reference sequences to assign V, D and J gene segments. For a sequence to be retained, at least a six-nucleotide match to both a V gene segment and a J gene segment was required. Rearrangements were classified as productive when the CDR3 lacked stop codons and remained in frame with V and J, and all other rearrangements were classified as non-productive. Following IMGT convention, CDR3 was defined as the stretch from the second conserved V-encoded cysteine up to the conserved J-encoded phenylalanine. The earlier analysis of more than 450 of the donors excluded sequences that lacked an unambiguous match to a single V gene segment. In an earlier analysis of more than 500 of the donors, a V segment was called functional when productive rearrangements were above 56.7%, and segregating when the standard deviation between donors exceeded 5%. A statistical classification framework was built to diagnose cytomegalovirus status from the catalog of TCR beta chain sequences. In a later analysis, V and J genes were assigned by comparing TCR nucleotide sequences against IMGT/GENE-DB human TR gene sequences. Using the TCRdist pipeline, a later analysis assigned CDR3 sequences along with most-parsimonious VDJ recombination scenarios. In a later analysis, each TCR beta chain was defined by its CDR3 amino acid sequence together with its V-gene family, and reads without a unique V-gene family were excluded. A later analysis removed 592 highly shared, low-generation-probability nucleotide sequences to deal with suspected cross-contamination and a sequencing artifact. For each public chain, a later analysis derived a clonal expansion index from normalized ranks of inferred template counts within each repertoire. A later analysis computed generation probabilities with a VDJ recombination model fitted to out-of-frame rearrangements, and checked the results against IGoR. In a later analysis, TCR-TCR, TCR-HLA and TCR-CMV co-occurrence was scored with hypergeometric tests, and a repertoire-size bias correction was applied to TCR pairs. False discovery rates were estimated in a later analysis by permuting HLA or CMV assignments 20 times. In a later analysis, co-occurring TCRs were grouped using DBSCAN, and TCRdist sequence similarity was added for clustering within HLA-allele-positive subsets. Repertoires with fewer than 30,000 or more than 120,000 public chains were left out of co-occurrence clustering, as were about five repertoires with anomalous nucleotide sharing. TCRdb mirrors the immuneACCESS table, restricted to in-frame sequences. Some clones are absent from its copies; in checked studies, under half trace to an unresolved V gene, and the reason for the others is unknown. D and trimming were read from the DNA, whereas the V and J calls and clone size are those reported in that table. Here the sample has approximately 39,000 clones; 55% to 75% occur a single time. Approximately 6.1% of the sample goes to the ten largest clones.

From cysteine to phenylalanine, the CDR3 is 14 amino acids long. Only the CDR3 portion is preserved as DNA: 42 bases, with reading frame beginning at the first base. V is cut by 6 bases and J by 8 bases, and the space between the germline ends is 19 bases. CDR1 SEHNR and CDR2 FQNEAQ are derived from the germline V gene (reference sequence). The chain couples TRBV7-9 to TRBJ1-1, with the D gene too uncertain to name. Sequences were obtained from PBMCs. The sequence was collected from a man aged 30 to 39 in good health and CMV-seronegative. The CDR3 reads CASSQVGSYAEAFF. The DNA sequence reads TGTGCCAGCAGTCAAGTCGGGTCCTACGCCGAAGCTTTCTTT.